Following are 26 T cell receptor beta chains from one sample sequenced in a study of T-cell memory formation after mild COVID-19. TCRdb recomputed calls from the 5' RACE reads with MiXCR, one row per CDR3 protein. The sample consists of 350,000 or so distinct CDR3 sequences, approximately 13% of them appearing once. The sample taken for sequencing was PBMCs or a T cell subset sorted from them (not recorded which). Receptors were obtained from a man younger than 35 who had mild COVID-19 (a few samples of this study predate the infection). Cell type and time point are not known.

This clonotype showed up just a few times. CDR3 sequence (DNA): TGTGCCAGTAGCCTCCAGGGGGCGAGAGCTTTCTTT. Its translation is CASSLQGARAFF. The genes are TRBV19 and TRBJ1-1; TRBD1 agrees at 8 bases. The V and J ends lost 6 bases and 10 bases, in that order; junction bases with no gene match: 7. CDR3 size: 12 residues. Germline CDR1 reads LNHDA; CDR2 reads SQIVND (reference sequence). The full variable domain, its missing parts supplied by reference TRBV19 and TRBJ1-1, is DGGITQSPKYLFRKEGQNVTLSCEQNLNHDAMYWYRQDPGQGLRLIYYSQIVNDFQKGDIAEGYSVSREKKESFPLTVTSAQKNPTAFYLCASSLQGARAFFGQGTRLTVV.

This clonotype occurred many times. The J gene is TRBJ2-1, the V gene TRBV24-1; 9 bases are a match to TRBD1. Germline lookup yields CDR1 KGHDR and CDR2 SFDVKD. CDR3 length: 15 residues. J gave up 8 bases and V 9 bases, and 13 bases lay outside the gene matches. The CDR3 sequence: CATRETGGSNHEQFF. The CDR3 coding sequence is TGTGCCACCCGAGAAACAGGGGGCTCTAATCATGAGCAGTTCTTC.

This clonotype was observed a handful of times. The rearrangement joins TRBV20-1 to TRBJ2-5; unclear D gene. The V gene lost 6 bases and the J gene lost 5 bases, with 10 bases spanning the gap. Germline CDR1 DFQATT, CDR2 SNEGSKA (reference sequence). The CDR3 extends over 11 amino acids. CDR3 DNA sequence: TGCAGTGCCCTAGTTGGGGAGACCCAGTACTTC. Translation gives CSALVGETQYF.

The chain joins TRBV11-2 to TRBJ2-7; D is perhaps TRBD2 (6 bases). The CDR3 spans 15 residues. With 1 base removed from V and 2 bases from J, the gap between germline ends came to 12 bases. The germline CDR1 and CDR2 sequences are SGHAT and FQNNGV. DNA for the CDR3: TGTGCCAGCAGCTTAGGGGGAGGTATCGCCTACGAGCAGTACTTC. The encoded protein is CASSLGGGIAYEQYF.

The rearrangement uses TRBV29-1 and TRBJ2-1; no firm D call. The CDR3 runs 11 residues. The V end was cut by 7 bases, the J end by 9 bases, with 13 bases between. Germline loops: CDR1 SQVTM, CDR2 ANQGSEA. In DNA, the CDR3 is TGCAGCGCTTCTCGGACGGGTGAGCAGTTCTTC. It translates to CSASRTGEQFF.

This clonotype was detected only a few times. The DNA for the CDR3 is TGTGCCAGCAGCTTAGGTTTTGGCCCACCCGCAGAGACCCAGTACTTC. It encodes CASSLGFGPPAETQYF. The chain uses TRBV7-9 and TRBJ2-5; D gene unclear. Trimming cost V 1 base and J 4 bases, with 16 bases left between them. The CDR3 runs to 16 residues. Germline V lookup: CDR1 SEHNR, CDR2 FQNEAQ (reference sequence).

The count of this clonotype is one. The chain uses TRBV20-1 and TRBJ1-5, with D unresolved. The CDR3 is 12 residues long. V gave up 4 bases and J gave up 4 bases, with 8 bases separating them. The germline CDR1 and CDR2 sequences are DFQATT and SNEGSKA (reference sequence). The CDR3 is CSAKARNQPQHF. DNA for the CDR3: TGCAGTGCTAAGGCCAGAAATCAGCCCCAGCATTTT.

The chain has TRBV5-6 and TRBJ1-4; no reliable D call. The V end was cut by 4 bases, the J end by 5 bases, with 12 bases between. The length of the CDR3 is 14 residues. In germline, CDR1 is SGHDT, CDR2 YYEEEE. CDR3 DNA sequence: TGTGCCAGCAGCCCCCCCCTGAGAAATGAAAAACTGTTTTTT. As protein: CASSPPLRNEKLFF.

The J gene is TRBJ1-2, the V gene TRBV29-1; D ambiguous. V lost 4 bases and J lost 1, with 13 bases in between. Per germline, CDR1 SQVTM and CDR2 ANQGSEA. The CDR3 has 14 residues. CDR3: CSVVDRTDNYGYTF. CDR3 nucleotide sequence: TGCAGCGTTGTGGACCGGACCGATAACTATGGCTACACCTTC.

The gene calls are TRBV19 and TRBJ2-5; possibly TRBD1 for D (7 bases). The germline V gene has CDR1 LNHDA and CDR2 SQIVND (reference sequence). Trimming shortened V by 2 bases and J by 5 bases, and 12 bases separated the two germline ends. The CDR3 has 14 amino acids. For the CDR3, the DNA is TGTGCCAGTAGTATACCAGGGGGGTACGAGACCCAGTACTTC. Its protein product is CASSIPGGYETQYF.

This clonotype has a handful of counts. The chain couples TRBV4-2 to TRBJ2-1, with TRBD2 matching over 8 bases. The CDR3 is made up of 16 amino acids. CDR1 is LGHNA and CDR2 is YNFKEQ in the germline V gene. J gave up 2 bases and V 1 base, and 4 bases lay outside the gene matches. The CDR3 DNA reads TGTGCCAGCAGCCAAGCGGGGGGGGCCGCCTACAATGAGCAGTTCTTC. This sequence encodes CASSQAGGAAYNEQFF.

This clonotype was picked up many times. J is TRBJ2-3 and V is TRBV6-2 or TRBV6-3; TRBD2 is a possible D gene (7 bases). V shed 6 bases and J shed 0 bases, with 13 bases lying between them. Germline values: CDR1 MNHEY, CDR2 SVGEGT. The CDR3 consists of 15 residues. The chain's CDR3 is CASSLRGPSTDTQYF. For the CDR3, the DNA is TGTGCCAGCAGCTTGCGGGGGCCAAGCACAGATACGCAGTATTTT.

Only a few counts were recorded for this clonotype. V usage is TRBV10-3 and J usage is TRBJ2-1; D is perhaps TRBD1 (6 bases). CDR1 is ENHRY, CDR2 SYGVKD, per germline. The CDR3 totals 11 residues. V was trimmed by 6 bases and J by 9 bases, leaving 9 bases between them. The CDR3 here is CAIRTGLEQFF. The CDR3 bases are TGTGCCATCAGAACAGGGCTTGAGCAGTTCTTC.

This clonotype was counted many times. This chain joins TRBV5-1 and TRBJ1-1, with D perhaps matching TRBD1 (5 bases). Germline V gene sequence: CDR1 SGHRS, CDR2 YFSETQ. This CDR3 has 13 residues. Trimming cost V 7 bases and J 4 bases, with 14 bases left between them. Here the CDR3 reads CASAERGRTEAFF. As DNA, the CDR3 is TGCGCCAGCGCCGAAAGGGGACGCACTGAAGCTTTCTTT.

A few counts support this clonotype. The chain links TRBV5-1 to TRBJ1-2, with D possibly matching TRBD1 (5 bases). Germline CDR1 SGHRS, CDR2 YFSETQ. The CDR3 loop spans 14 amino acids. Trimming removed 4 bases from V and 0 bases from J, with 10 bases in between. The CDR3 region has the DNA TGCGCCAGCAGCCCGACAGCATCTAACTATGGCTACACCTTC. Residues: CASSPTASNYGYTF.

This clonotype was picked up a small number of times. This chain uses TRBV24-1 with TRBJ1-2; D is uncertain. CDR1 is KGHDR and CDR2 is SFDVKD in the germline V gene. The CDR3 contains 12 residues. Trimming stripped 3 bases from V and 8 bases from J, with 9 bases between. CDR3 DNA: TGTGCCACCAGTGATGATAGGGCGGGCTACACCTTC. This translates into CATSDDRAGYTF.

V and J are TRBV7-6 and TRBJ1-2; D remains ambiguous. The CDR3 length is 14 residues. The V gene lost 5 bases and the J gene lost 10 bases, with 20 bases spanning the gap. Germline values: CDR1 SGHVS, CDR2 FNYEAQ. In DNA, the CDR3 is TGTGCCAGCAGCACCTACTTCCGGCCCCGCTTCTACACCTTC. Its translation is CASSTYFRPRFYTF.

This clonotype was found once. The chain couples TRBV5-6 to TRBJ2-7; no clear D. Germline V lookup: CDR1 SGHDT, CDR2 YYEEEE. The V and J ends lost 4 bases and 2 bases respectively, with 19 bases between them. The CDR3 extends over 16 amino acids. The chain's CDR3 is CASSPLGRHSPYEQYV. The CDR3, as DNA: TGTGCCAGCAGCCCCCTCGGACGCCACAGTCCCTACGAGCAGTACGTC.

This clonotype was counted ten times or more. V usage is TRBV7-2 and J usage is TRBJ2-1; 10 bases are a match to TRBD1. Trimming cost V 4 bases and J 8 bases; bases outside gene matches: 8. CDR3 length: 15 amino acids. The germline CDR1 and CDR2 sequences are SGHTA and FQGNSA. Written as DNA, the CDR3 is TGTGCCAGCAGCTCATCCTTGACAGGGGGCGATGAGCAGTTCTTC. Protein: CASSSSLTGGDEQFF.

This clonotype came up a few times. The chain's CDR3 is CASSGLGGNTEAFF. The CDR3 DNA reads as TGTGCCAGCAGTGGACTAGGGGGGAACACTGAAGCTTTCTTT. The chain has TRBV6-5 and TRBJ1-1, with D perhaps TRBD1 (6 bases). Trimming shortened V by 5 bases and J by 1 base, and 11 bases separated the two germline ends. The CDR3 spans 14 residues. CDR1 and CDR2 from the germline V gene are MNHEY and SVGAGI.

This clonotype has only a few counts. The genes are TRBV20-1 and TRBJ2-2; the match to TRBD2 covers 9 bases. In germline, CDR1 is DFQATT, CDR2 SNEGSKA (reference sequence). The CDR3 covers 18 residues. Trimming at V came to 2 bases and at J to 0 bases, leaving 10 bases not matched to a gene. The CDR3 loop is CSARSGASGNANTGELFF. The CDR3 DNA reads TGCAGTGCTAGATCTGGGGCTAGCGGGAACGCGAACACCGGGGAGCTGTTTTTT.

The gene calls are TRBV6-2 or TRBV6-3 and TRBJ1-5; tentative D call: TRBD1 (5 bases). V was cut by 2 bases and J by 4 bases, with 12 bases left in between. The CDR3 runs to 15 residues. In germline, CDR1 is MNHEY, CDR2 SVGEGT. As DNA, the CDR3 is TGTGCCAGCAGTTACGGGGGAGAGGGTAATCAGCCCCAGCATTTT. It yields the protein CASSYGGEGNQPQHF.

This chain uses TRBV20-1 with TRBJ1-1, with D unresolved. V was trimmed by 3 bases and J by 1 base, leaving 12 bases between them. Per germline, CDR1 DFQATT and CDR2 SNEGSKA (reference sequence). The CDR3 sequence is 14 residues long. The CDR3: CSARVGPPNTEAFF. CDR3 DNA sequence: TGCAGTGCTAGGGTTGGGCCACCGAACACTGAAGCTTTCTTT.

This chain joins TRBV7-2 and TRBJ1-5; possible D gene TRBD1, 6 bases. V was cut by 5 bases and J by 7 bases, with 21 bases left in between. The V gene's germline CDR1 is SGHTA and CDR2 FQGNSA. The CDR3 sequence is 16 residues long. CDR3 amino acids: CASSVDTGSVLQPQHF. The DNA of the CDR3 is TGTGCCAGCAGCGTCGACACAGGGTCTGTTCTCCAGCCCCAGCATTTT.

This clonotype came up a few times. The rearrangement links TRBV30 to TRBJ2-1; tentative D call: TRBD2 (5 bases). The CDR3 is 12 residues long. Trimming removed 5 bases from V and 7 bases from J, with 12 bases in between. Per germline, CDR1 GTSNPN and CDR2 SVGIG (reference sequence). DNA for the CDR3: TGTGCCTGGTCCCCCGGGGAGAATGAGCAGTTCTTC. It yields the protein CAWSPGENEQFF.

This clonotype was counted only a few times. The rearrangement joins TRBV6-1 to TRBJ1-2; D gene uncertain. Germline assignment: CDR1 MNHNS and CDR2 SASEGT. Deletions cut 6 bases from V and 3 bases from J, with 14 bases between. This CDR3 has 14 residues. In DNA form, the CDR3 reads TGTGCCAGCAGGACGGGTGGCAGAGACTATGGCTACACCTTC. As protein: CASRTGGRDYGYTF.